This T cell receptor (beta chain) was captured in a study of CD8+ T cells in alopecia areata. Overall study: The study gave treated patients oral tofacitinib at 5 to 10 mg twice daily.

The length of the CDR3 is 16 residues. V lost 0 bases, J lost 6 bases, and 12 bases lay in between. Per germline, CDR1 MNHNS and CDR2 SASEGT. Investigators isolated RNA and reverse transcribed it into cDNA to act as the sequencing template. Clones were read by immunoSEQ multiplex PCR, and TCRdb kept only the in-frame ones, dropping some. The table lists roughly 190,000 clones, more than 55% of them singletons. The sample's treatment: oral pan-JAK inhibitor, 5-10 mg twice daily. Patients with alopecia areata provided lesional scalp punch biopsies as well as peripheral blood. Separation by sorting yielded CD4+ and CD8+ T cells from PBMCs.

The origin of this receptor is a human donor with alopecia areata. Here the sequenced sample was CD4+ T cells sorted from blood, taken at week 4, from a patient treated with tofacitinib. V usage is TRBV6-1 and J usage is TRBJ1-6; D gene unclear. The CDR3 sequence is CASSEASGWLNSPLHF. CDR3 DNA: TGTGCCAGCAGTGAAGCATCCGGGTGGCTTAATTCACCCCTCCACTTT.